Below, 27 T cell receptor beta chains from the same sample are listed, as sequenced in a study of T cell clonality in common variable immunodeficiency. Sequencing used immunoSEQ multiplex PCR; TCRdb keeps in-frame clones, though not all of them. This repertoire holds about 34,000 clones, and none appear only once. What was sequenced was peripheral blood mononuclear cells. The receptors come from a person aged 18 to 75 in good health.

The sample holds many counts of this clone. The read terminates 3 residues before the CDR3 end, so the remaining end is supplied by the germline J gene. This chain uses TRBV5-1 with TRBJ2-2; 12 bases fit TRBD2. Germline CDR1 reads SGHRS; CDR2 reads YFSETQ. The junction had 1 base not matched to a gene; V was cut back by 4 bases and J by 0 bases. The CDR3 has 16 amino acids. This CDR3 reads CASSPSGRANTGELFF. Incomplete CDR3 DNA: TGCGCCAGCAGCCCTAGCGGGAGGGCGAACACCGGGGAG.

This clone appeared many times. Germline and junction disagree at one end, which may indicate a read error. The read gets to within 3 residues of the CDR3 end, and the germline J gene fills in the rest. This chain uses TRBV28 with TRBJ2-7; D may be TRBD1 or TRBD2 (7 bases each). The CDR3 has 15 amino acids. CDR1 is MDHEN and CDR2 is SYDVKM in the germline V gene. The CDR3 DNA, read in part, is TGTGCTAGCAGTAATCGACAGGGAGGGTCCTACGAG. Its translation is CASSNRQGGSYE. The full-length CDR3 reads as CASSNRQGGSYEQYF.

This clone was recorded many times. The CDR3 bases that were read are TGCAGTGTTCCCGGACTAGCGGGAGCGCTGGGTGCTGATACG. It yields the protein CSVPGLAGALGADT. The full CDR3 protein reads CSVPGLAGALGADTQYF. The chain couples TRBV20-1 to TRBJ2-3, with 13 positions matching TRBD2. Sequencing ends 3 residues short of the CDR3 end; the germline J gene provides the rest. This CDR3 spans 17 amino acids. The V segment lost 7 bases and the J segment 6 bases; nucleotides outside the gene matches: 16. CDR1 is DFQATT and CDR2 is SNEGSKA in the germline V gene (reference sequence).

This clone was recorded at least ten times. The read terminates 3 residues ahead of where the CDR3 ends, so the germline J gene completes it. This chain links TRBV7-2 with TRBJ1-5; no clear D. Between the trimmed V and J ends, which lost 3 bases and 3 bases, there was a span of 6 bases. There are 13 residues in the CDR3. CDR1 and CDR2 from the germline V gene are SGHTA and FQGNSA. The CDR3: CASSFAHNQPQHF. The covered CDR3 bases are TGTGCCAGCAGCTTCGCGCACAATCAGCCC.

This clone has ten or more counts. The CDR3 goes on 3 residues after the read ends, and that part is filled in from the germline J gene. The rearrangement links TRBV5-1 to TRBJ2-1, with 9 bases that match TRBD2. This CDR3 has 17 amino acids. From germline, CDR1 is SGHRS and CDR2 YFSETQ. The junction had 12 bases not matched to a gene; V was cut back by 2 bases and J by 6 bases. CDR3 bases read: TGCGCCAGCAGCTTCTCCATTGCGGGGGGGATTTCCAATGAG. As protein: CASSFSIAGGISNE. The full CDR3 protein is CASSFSIAGGISNEQFF.

Regarding this clone: The read ends 3 residues before the CDR3 terminus; that terminus is restored from the germline J gene. The chain is built from TRBV2 and TRBJ1-6, with TRBD1 identical over 7 bases. The CDR3 runs 15 residues. The ends lost 8 bases at V and 6 bases at J; junction bases unmatched: 10. Germline V lookup: CDR1 SNHLY, CDR2 FYNNEI. The CDR3 loop is CASAVPGQLNSPLHF. Partial CDR3 DNA: TGTGCCAGCGCAGTGCCGGGACAGCTTAATTCACCC.

The sample holds a few counts of this clone. The read terminates 3 residues ahead of where the CDR3 ends, so the germline J gene completes it. The chain carries TRBV20-1 and TRBJ1-1, with unresolved D. From germline, CDR1 is DFQATT and CDR2 SNEGSKA (reference sequence). The V and J ends lost 1 base and 6 bases respectively, with 9 bases between them. The CDR3 is 12 amino acids. CDR3 DNA, as far as it was read: TGCAGTGCTAGAGCGGCGGCGGCTGAA. It codes for CSARAAAAE. The full CDR3 reads CSARAAAAEAFF.

This clone was seen repeatedly, ten times or more. The read is 3 residues too short to cover the CDR3 end, so that end is filled in from the germline J gene. The chain employs TRBV4-1 and TRBJ2-7; 8 nucleotides match TRBD2. This CDR3 is 14 amino acids long. CDR1 and CDR2 (germline): MGHRA, YSYEKL. V shed 2 bases, J shed 2 bases, and the junction held 2 bases outside the gene matches. CDR3 protein: CASSQTSGPYEQYF. The CDR3 bases that were read are TGCGCCAGCAGCCAAACTAGCGGACCCTACGAG.

This clone is labeled as medium-sized (0.01 to 0.1%). The read halts 3 residues ahead of the CDR3 end, with the missing end drawn from the germline J gene. The rearrangement joins TRBV28 to TRBJ2-1; tentatively, D is TRBD1 (9 bases). Trimming cost V 3 bases and J 8 bases, with 20 bases left between them. Germline V CDR1 and CDR2: MDHEN, SYDVKM. This CDR3 spans 16 amino acids. Incomplete CDR3 DNA: TGTGCCAGCAGTTTGGAACAGGGGGCGGGGGGCGATGAG. Translation gives CASSLEQGAGGDE. The whole CDR3 is CASSLEQGAGGDEQFF.

This clone was seen ten or more times. The read ends 3 residues early relative to the CDR3; the germline J gene fills the gap. The chain joins TRBV18 to TRBJ1-3; perhaps TRBD1 as D (5 bases). CDR3 length: 13 residues. The germline V and J ends were trimmed by 4 bases and 4 bases, with 8 bases remaining between them. In germline, CDR1 is KGHSH, CDR2 LQKENI. The CDR3 is CASSQGQGNTIYF. The part of the CDR3 DNA that was read is TGTGCCAGCTCACAGGGGCAGGGAAACACC.

This clone occurred many times. Read coverage stops 3 residues before the CDR3 terminus; the germline J gene supplies the remainder. The chain joins TRBV5-1 to TRBJ2-7; D may be TRBD2 (5 bases). The CDR3 sequence is 15 residues long. The V gene lost 4 bases and the J gene lost 5 bases, with 19 bases spanning the gap. Germline V CDR1 and CDR2: SGHRS, YFSETQ. Here the CDR3 reads CASSPLFATRDEQYF. The CDR3 DNA, read in part, is TGCGCCAGCAGCCCCCTATTCGCCACTAGGGACGAG.

This clone was seen at least ten times. The read ends 3 residues early relative to the CDR3; the germline J gene fills the gap. The rearrangement joins TRBV2 to TRBJ2-5; 11 bases align to TRBD1. Germline lookup yields CDR1 SNHLY and CDR2 FYNNEI. CDR3 size: 14 residues. The V and J ends lost 6 bases and 4 bases, in that order; junction bases with no gene match: 4. The CDR3 sequence is CASSAGTGGETQYF. The sequenced CDR3 bases are TGTGCCAGCAGCGCCGGGACAGGGGGAGAGACC.

This clone was counted ten times or more. The CDR3 end is not reached by the read, which stops 3 residues before it; the germline J gene fills it in. The chain combines TRBV2 with TRBJ1-5; 7 nucleotides line up with TRBD1. The CDR3 length is 16 residues. Germline CDR1 SNHLY, CDR2 FYNNEI. After removal of 8 bases from V and 2 bases from J, the junction contained 12 bases not matched to a gene. The CDR3 here is CASSTGSSRGNQPQHF. CDR3 bases read: TGTGCCAGCTCGACAGGGAGCTCACGGGGCAATCAGCCC.

This clone was seen at least ten times. Coverage ceases 3 residues before the CDR3 finishes, and the germline J gene fills in the end. V is TRBV2 and J is TRBJ1-2, with 7 positions matching TRBD1. V lost 8 bases to trimming and J lost 6 bases; unmatched junction nucleotides: 15. The CDR3 covers 15 residues. Looked up from germline, CDR1 is SNHLY and CDR2 is FYNNEI. CDR3 bases read: TGTGCCAGCGATGAAGATGACAGGGTCAGCGATGGC. As protein: CASDEDDRVSDG. The entire CDR3 protein is CASDEDDRVSDGYTF.

At least ten counts were recorded for this clone. The CDR3 end falls 3 residues outside the read, so it is completed with the germline J gene. The rearrangement links TRBV2 to TRBJ2-2; 7 bases are a match to TRBD1. V gave up 5 bases and J gave up 3 bases; unmatched junction bases: 6. The CDR3 sequence is 15 residues long. Germline CDR1 SNHLY, CDR2 FYNNEI. The CDR3 here is CASSFRGKDTGELFF. The CDR3 DNA, read in part, is TGTGCCAGCAGTTTCAGGGGGAAGGACACCGGGGAG. The full variable domain, rest sourced from reference TRBV2 and TRBJ2-2, is EPEVTQTPSHQVTQMGQEVILRCVPISNHLYFYWYRQILGQKVEFLVSFYNNEISEKSEIFDDQFSVERPDGSNFTLKIRSTKLEDSAMYFCASSFRGKDTGELFFGEGSRLTVL.

This clone was recorded at least ten times. The read terminates 3 residues before the CDR3 end, so the remaining end is supplied by the germline J gene. This chain uses TRBV20-1 with TRBJ2-7, with D hard to call. The CDR3 runs 11 residues. Trimming cost V 3 bases and J 0 bases, with 3 bases left between them. Germline V gene data show CDR1 as DFQATT and CDR2 as SNEGSKA (reference sequence). The covered CDR3 bases are TGCAGTGCTAGTAGCTCCTACGAG. Amino acids: CSASSSYE. The whole CDR3 sequence reads CSASSSYEQYF.

The table lists this clone with many counts. The CDR3 end falls 3 residues outside the read, so it is completed with the germline J gene. This chain links TRBV5-1 with TRBJ2-6; D gene uncertain. Germline V lookup: CDR1 SGHRS, CDR2 YFSETQ. CDR3 length equals 14 residues. V was shortened by 4 bases and J by 0 bases, with 5 bases between the two germline ends. CDR3 DNA (partial): TGCGCCAGCAGCCTCAGCTCTGGGGCCAACGTC. This codes for CASSLSSGANV. The complete CDR3 protein is CASSLSSGANVLTF.

This clone was found many times. The sequenced fragment ends 3 residues before the CDR3 boundary, so the rest is inferred from the germline J gene. J is TRBJ2-2 and V is TRBV20-1; possibly TRBD1 for D (6 bases). The V end lost 4 bases, the J end lost 2 bases, and 17 bases lay between the germline ends. Germline V gene lookup returns CDR1 DFQATT and CDR2 SNEGSKA (reference sequence). The CDR3 extends over 16 amino acids. Here the CDR3 reads CSANNGVQGNTGELFF. Partial CDR3 DNA: TGCAGTGCTAACAATGGGGTACAGGGAAACACCGGGGAG.

Ten or more counts support this clone. The CDR3 extends 3 residues past the end of the read, so its final part is completed from the germline J gene. The chain employs TRBV12-3 or TRBV12-4 and TRBJ2-2; a possible D gene is TRBD2 (6 bases). The length of the CDR3 is 18 residues. The V gene lost 6 bases and the J gene lost 8 bases, with 28 bases spanning the gap. Here the CDR3 reads CASSPNLSSGLLGGELFF. The covered CDR3 bases are TGTGCCAGCAGCCCCAACCTGAGTAGCGGCCTCCTGGGGGGGGAG.

The table lists this clone with many counts. The observed sequence ends 3 residues before the CDR3 terminus, with the missing tail filled in from the germline J gene. The chain has TRBV20-1 and TRBJ2-3; 13 nucleotides line up with TRBD2. Per germline, CDR1 DFQATT and CDR2 SNEGSKA (reference sequence). V lost 0 bases and J lost 5; bases outside the gene matches: 8. The CDR3 runs 17 residues. The CDR3 sequence: CSARDLGLAGWGDTQYF. The CDR3 DNA, read in part, is TGCAGTGCTAGAGATCTGGGACTAGCGGGGTGGGGAGATACG.

This clone was seen repeatedly, ten times or more. Coverage ceases 3 residues before the CDR3 finishes, and the germline J gene fills in the end. J is TRBJ2-7 and V is TRBV7-2; TRBD1 is a possible D gene (5 bases). This CDR3 is 14 amino acids long. Germline CDR1 and CDR2: SGHTA and FQGNSA. V lost 3 bases, J lost 0 bases, and 9 bases lay in between. The part of the CDR3 DNA that was read is TGTGCCAGCAGCTTTGCGGACATCTCCTACGAG. As protein: CASSFADISYE. The whole CDR3 protein is CASSFADISYEQYF.

This clone was observed at least ten times. The missing CDR3 end, 3 residues past where the read stops, is filled in from the germline J gene. V usage is TRBV30 and J usage is TRBJ2-1; 7 nucleotides line up with TRBD1. The junction had 7 bases not matched to a gene; V was cut back by 3 bases and J by 8 bases. From germline, CDR1 is GTSNPN and CDR2 SVGIG (reference sequence). The CDR3 sequence is 13 residues long. The DNA read from the CDR3 is TGTGCCTGGAGCACTGACAGGGCTGATGAG. This gives the protein CAWSTDRADE. The whole CDR3 sequence is CAWSTDRADEQFF.

The sample holds many counts of this clone. The CDR3 end falls 3 residues outside the read, so it is completed with the germline J gene. V usage is TRBV2 and J usage is TRBJ2-5; D gene ambiguous. The CDR3 contains 13 residues. The V end lost 1 base, the J end lost 5 bases, and 8 bases lay between the germline ends. CDR1 is SNHLY, CDR2 FYNNEI, per germline. The CDR3 loop reads CASSEELPETQYF. CDR3 DNA, as far as it was read: TGTGCCAGCAGTGAAGAGCTTCCGGAGACC.

This clone was detected many times. The read ends 3 residues before the CDR3 terminus; that terminus is restored from the germline J gene. V and J are TRBV19 and TRBJ1-1; D possibly corresponds to TRBD1 (5 bases). This CDR3 is 14 amino acids long. V dropped 8 bases and J dropped 4 bases, with 17 bases sitting between them. CDR1 and CDR2 from the germline V gene are LNHDA and SQIVND (reference sequence). The DNA read from the CDR3 is TGTGCCAGTTCCCCCAGGGAAAGAGTCACTGAA. It translates to CASSPRERVTE. The whole CDR3 sequence is CASSPRERVTEAFF.

This clone was detected ten times or more. From the germline J gene comes the end of the CDR3, since the read stops 3 residues before it. V is TRBV28 and J is TRBJ2-1; 8 bases fit TRBD2. V shed 2 bases and J 0 bases; nucleotides not matched to a gene: 3. CDR1 and CDR2 from the germline V gene are MDHEN and SYDVKM. The CDR3 length is 16 residues. The part of the CDR3 DNA that was read is TGTGCCAGCAGTTTAACCGGGACTAGCTCCTACAATGAG. This codes for CASSLTGTSSYNE. The CDR3 as a whole reads CASSLTGTSSYNEQFF.

This clone was seen repeatedly, ten times or more. The read ends 3 residues before the CDR3 terminus; that terminus is restored from the germline J gene. This chain links TRBV18 with TRBJ2-6, with a tentative D call TRBD2 (5 bases). Trimming pared 3 bases from V and 1 base from J, leaving 7 bases between. Germline V gene data show CDR1 as KGHSH and CDR2 as LQKENI. CDR3 length equals 15 residues. The CDR3: CASSPGESGANVLTF. The part of the CDR3 DNA that was read is TGTGCCAGCTCACCCGGGGAATCTGGGGCCAACGTC.

This clone was recorded many times. The read ends 3 residues early relative to the CDR3; the germline J gene fills the gap. The rearrangement links TRBV12-3 or TRBV12-4 to TRBJ2-7; D unresolved. V was shortened by 4 bases and J by 1 base, with 11 bases between the two germline ends. CDR3 length: 14 residues. CDR3 sequence reads: CASSSPPESYEQYF. CDR3 bases read: TGTGCCAGCAGTTCTCCGCCAGAATCCTACGAG.